The 21 T cell receptor beta chains presented below share a single source sample, sequenced in a study of spatial heterogeneity in lung cancer. Using its own MiXCR run on the 5' RACE reads, TCRdb lists one record per CDR3 protein. The data hold around 110,000 distinct CDR3 sequences, with roughly an eighth observed a single time. Time point denoted: blood at routine non-recurrence follow-up after resection. Whole RNA came from tumor, nontumor lung or frozen PBMC and was sequenced without being sorted. The material was PBMCs, obtained at follow-up. Receptors were obtained from a male donor with early-stage non-small cell lung cancer.

The gene calls are TRBV7-2 and TRBJ1-1; no firm D call. Germline CDR1 SGHTA, CDR2 FQGNSA. This CDR3 has 13 residues. V lost 5 bases and J lost 7, with 14 bases in between. The CDR3 spells CASSPSEGHEAFF. CDR3 DNA sequence: TGTGCCAGCAGCCCGTCCGAGGGCCATGAAGCTTTCTTT. The variable domain in full, completed from reference TRBV7-2 and TRBJ1-1, reads GAGVSQSPSNKVTEKGKDVELRCDPISGHTALYWYRQSLGQGLEFLIYFQGNSAPDKSGLPSDRFSAERTGGSVSTLTIQRTQQEDSAVYLCASSPSEGHEAFFGQGTRLTVV.

In this sample, this clonotype turned up many times. CDR3 protein: CASSLVLGVYSEQYF. In DNA form, the CDR3 reads TGTGCCAGCAGCTTAGTGCTTGGGGTCTATTCCGAGCAGTACTTC. The genes are TRBV7-2 and TRBJ2-7, with unresolved D. Trimming removed 1 base at V and 6 bases at J, with 16 bases between. The germline V gene encodes CDR1 SGHTA and CDR2 FQGNSA. The CDR3 sequence is 15 residues long.

This chain joins TRBV4-1 and TRBJ1-5; a possible D gene is TRBD1 (6 bases). The V gene's germline CDR1 is MGHRA and CDR2 YSYEKL. Trimming pared 1 base from V and 4 bases from J, leaving 8 bases between. This CDR3 is 14 amino acids long. This CDR3 reads CASSQVRGNQPQHF. DNA of the CDR3: TGCGCCAGCAGCCAAGTAAGGGGGAATCAGCCCCAGCATTTT.

The chain is built from TRBV5-4 and TRBJ2-1; D unresolved. V was cut by 0 bases and J by 0 bases, with 10 bases left in between. The CDR3 spans 16 residues. The germline V gene encodes CDR1 SGHNT and CDR2 YYREEE (reference sequence). CDR3 region: CASSLGSPSSYNEQFF. The CDR3 DNA is TGTGCCAGCAGCTTGGGTTCCCCGAGCTCCTACAATGAGCAGTTCTTC.

This clonotype was counted only a few times. The chain uses TRBV20-1 and TRBJ2-1; 7 bases map to TRBD1. From germline, CDR1 is DFQATT and CDR2 SNEGSKA (reference sequence). The CDR3 consists of 14 residues. This CDR3 is CSVETGSSYNEQFF. The CDR3 nucleotides are TGCAGCGTTGAGACAGGGAGCTCCTACAATGAGCAGTTCTTC.

The chain has TRBV6-6 and TRBJ2-7, with unresolved D. This CDR3 region has 15 residues. V lost 11 bases and J 0 bases, leaving 20 bases between the germline ends. CDR1 and CDR2 (germline): MNHNY, SVGAGI (reference sequence). CDR3 region: CASVAWALNSYEQYF. The CDR3, as DNA: TGTGCCTCTGTCGCGTGGGCCCTAAACTCCTACGAGCAGTACTTC.

The rearrangement joins TRBV7-2 to TRBJ1-5; 9 bases map to TRBD1. CDR1 SGHTA and CDR2 FQGNSA come from the germline V gene. V shed 5 bases and J 5 bases; nucleotides not matched to a gene: 10. The CDR3 has 16 residues. The CDR3: CASSGGTGKGDQPQHF. The DNA for the CDR3 is TGTGCCAGCAGCGGCGGGACAGGGAAAGGGGATCAGCCCCAGCATTTT. Using reference TRBV7-2 and TRBJ1-5 for the parts outside the CDR3, the full variable domain is GAGVSQSPSNKVTEKGKDVELRCDPISGHTALYWYRQSLGQGLEFLIYFQGNSAPDKSGLPSDRFSAERTGGSVSTLTIQRTQQEDSAVYLCASSGGTGKGDQPQHFGDGTRLSIL.

This clonotype was observed a few times. The chain links TRBV7-6 to TRBJ2-7, with TRBD2 matching 7 bases. Germline V CDR1 and CDR2: SGHVS, FNYEAQ. Trimming cost V 0 bases and J 5 bases; bases outside gene matches: 1. This CDR3 contains 13 residues. Written as DNA, the CDR3 is TGTGCCAGCAGCTTAGCCCGGGAGGACGAGCAGTACTTC. This encodes CASSLAREDEQYF.

The rearrangement joins TRBV10-3 to TRBJ1-2, with D hard to call. The CDR3 totals 13 residues. The germline V and J ends were trimmed by 0 bases and 4 bases, with 6 bases remaining between them. Germline CDR1 reads ENHRY; CDR2 reads SYGVKD. The CDR3 loop is CAISESGPYGYTF. The CDR3 bases are TGTGCCATCAGTGAGTCCGGGCCCTATGGCTACACCTTC.

This clonotype was observed a few times. The chain recombines TRBV20-1 with TRBJ1-6; D might be TRBD1 (5 bases). Germline CDR1 and CDR2: DFQATT and SNEGSKA (reference sequence). The CDR3 loop spans 14 amino acids. The chain's CDR3 is CGAESGPTNSPLHF. Written as DNA, the CDR3 is TGCGGGGCCGAATCGGGACCTACTAATTCACCCCTCCACTTT.

This clonotype was detected a few times. V and J are TRBV28 and TRBJ1-1; D remains ambiguous. CDR3 size: 14 residues. Trimming left V 4 bases short and J 6 bases short, with 15 bases between. The germline CDR1 and CDR2 sequences are MDHEN and SYDVKM. CDR3 in amino acids: CASSYRGRVSEAFF. The CDR3 region has the DNA TGTGCCAGCAGTTACCGCGGGAGAGTCTCTGAAGCTTTCTTT. Using reference TRBV28 and TRBJ1-1 for the parts outside the CDR3, the full variable domain is DVKVTQSSRYLVKRTGEKVFLECVQDMDHENMFWYRQDPGLGLRLIYFSYDVKMKEKGDIPEGYSVSREKKERFSLILESASTNQTSMYLCASSYRGRVSEAFFGQGTRLTVV.

The rearrangement links TRBV29-1 to TRBJ2-3; TRBD2 matches 10 bases. Germline-derived CDR1 and CDR2 are SQVTM and ANQGSEA. V gave up 4 bases and J gave up 0 bases; unmatched junction bases: 10. This CDR3 region has 17 residues. The CDR3 here is CSVGSSSGGVSTDTQYF. The CDR3 nucleotides read TGCAGCGTTGGCTCGTCTAGCGGGGGCGTTAGCACAGATACGCAGTATTTT.

J is TRBJ2-1 and V is TRBV5-1; no firm D call. In germline, CDR1 is SGHRS, CDR2 YFSETQ. Trimming pared 4 bases from V and 9 bases from J, leaving 14 bases between. The CDR3 runs 13 residues. Written as DNA, the CDR3 is TGCGCCAGCAGCCCCGTAGTGAATCTTGAGCAGTTCTTC. Translation gives CASSPVVNLEQFF.

This clonotype has a count of ten or more. The chain combines TRBV29-1 with TRBJ2-7; D remains unclear. Trimming removed 7 bases from V and 3 bases from J, with 16 bases in between. Germline V gene sequence: CDR1 SQVTM, CDR2 ANQGSEA. The CDR3 extends over 13 amino acids. The CDR3 protein is CSACISSYYEQYF. DNA of the CDR3: TGCAGCGCCTGCATAAGTAGCTACTACGAGCAGTACTTC.

This clonotype showed up many times. The V gene is TRBV11-2, the J gene TRBJ1-4, with 9 bases matching TRBD1. The CDR3 runs to 13 residues. V trimming: 6 bases; J trimming: 11 bases; junction bases outside the gene matches: 7. The V gene's germline CDR1 is SGHAT and CDR2 FQNNGV. CDR3: CASRSNRGLKLFF. The DNA for the CDR3 is TGTGCCAGCAGGTCCAACAGGGGGCTGAAACTGTTTTTT.

The chain links TRBV19 to TRBJ1-6, with no clear D. This CDR3 is built from 16 residues. V was trimmed by 11 bases and J by 0 bases, leaving 17 bases between them. CDR1 and CDR2 from the germline V gene are LNHDA and SQIVND (reference sequence). CDR3 loop: CASRETASSYNSPLHF. The CDR3 DNA sequence: TGTGCCTCGCGAGAGACGGCGAGCTCCTATAATTCACCCCTCCACTTT.

This clonotype was seen more than once but under ten times. The chain has TRBV2 and TRBJ1-6; maybe TRBD1 (5 bases). Germline CDR1 reads SNHLY; CDR2 reads FYNNEI. Trimming pared 4 bases from V and 7 bases from J, leaving 11 bases between. The CDR3 consists of 14 residues. This chain's CDR3 is CASSGEGRNSPLHF. The CDR3 coding sequence is TGTGCCAGCAGTGGGGAGGGGCGAAATTCACCCCTCCACTTT.

This clonotype occurred many times. The J gene is TRBJ1-2, the V gene TRBV30, with TRBD1 identical over 10 bases. The CDR3 totals 15 residues. Trimming took 8 bases from V and 4 from J; bases not matched to a gene: 13. Germline V gene lookup returns CDR1 GTSNPN and CDR2 SVGIG (reference sequence). CDR3 bases: TGTGCCGGATACGGGACAGGGGAAGAAGGCTATGGCTACACCTTC. This encodes CAGYGTGEEGYGYTF.

This clonotype occurred a few times. The V call is TRBV5-1, the J call TRBJ2-1; 9 nucleotides match TRBD2. This CDR3 has 17 amino acids. Germline values: CDR1 SGHRS, CDR2 YFSETQ. Trimming cost V 2 bases and J 4 bases; bases outside gene matches: 10. The CDR3 sequence is CASSFRSSGGIYNEQFF. The DNA of the CDR3 is TGCGCCAGCAGCTTCCGAAGTAGCGGGGGAATTTACAATGAGCAGTTCTTC.

This sequence joins TRBV4-3 and TRBJ2-2; TRBD1 matches at 7 bases. V lost 2 bases, J lost 6 bases, and 9 bases stayed unmatched. The germline CDR1 and CDR2 sequences are LGHNA and YSLEER. The CDR3 is 16 residues long. DNA for the CDR3: TGCGCCAGCAGCCAATTGAGGGGGCATCTGCCCGGGGAGCTGTTTTTT. Amino acids: CASSQLRGHLPGELFF.

This clonotype was seen at least ten times. J is TRBJ2-2 and V is TRBV7-2; maybe TRBD2 (5 bases). Germline values: CDR1 SGHTA, CDR2 FQGNSA. V lost 4 bases and J lost 2, with 8 bases in between. This CDR3 spans 14 amino acids. CDR3 nucleotide sequence: TGTGCCAGCAGCTCCGGACTTAACACCGGGGAGCTGTTTTTT. It codes for CASSSGLNTGELFF.